The TCR beta chain described here comes from a study of T-cell memory formation after mild COVID-19. A remark on this clonotype: Its antigen remains unidentified.

Study-wide results and limits: Chiefly within CM and EM were the contracting CD4+ clones; CD8+ ones were within EMRA. Later expanders leaned toward CD4+, whereas clones contracting from day 15 to 85 were balanced CD4/CD8.

Trimming removed 7 bases from V and 2 bases from J, with 20 bases in between. This CDR3 region has 17 residues. Barcoded TCR alpha and TCR beta cDNA libraries with UMIs came from 5'RACE using constant-segment primers. TCRdb fed the 5' RACE reads into MiXCR, producing one record per CDR3 protein. The sample lists approximately 300,000 distinct CDR3 sequences, about 16% occurring once. The sequenced sample was PBMCs or a T cell subset sorted from them (not recorded which). The chain is built from TRBV12-3 or TRBV12-4 and TRBJ2-2, with TRBD1 as a possible D gene (7 bases). This clonotype was sampled from a man aged 18 to 29 who had mild COVID-19 (a few samples of this study predate the infection). Cell type and time point are not known. CDR3 in DNA: TGTGCCAGCAAACTGGGGGGTGGGACAGTTAACACCGGGGAGCTGTTTTTT. Translation: CASKLGGGTVNTGELFF.